Shown below are 30 T cell receptor beta chains from a single sample sequenced in a study of T cell responses to AZD1222 COVID-19 vaccine. Only in-frame clones appear in the TCRdb table, and some are missing; sequencing was by immunoSEQ multiplex PCR. The table records approximately 100,000 clones, around 87% of them present only once. The sample was peripheral blood, taken on day 0 of AZD1222 vaccination. The source is an adult in good health.

V and J are TRBV5-1 and TRBJ2-6; no clear D gene. Trimming shortened V by 0 bases and J by 0 bases, and 7 bases separated the two germline ends. CDR3 size: 16 residues. Germline CDR1 and CDR2: SGHRS and YFSETQ. The chain's CDR3 is CASSLAVSSGANVLTF. DNA for the CDR3: TGCGCCAGCAGCTTGGCCGTCAGCTCTGGGGCCAACGTCCTGACTTTC.

This chain connects TRBV24-1 to TRBJ2-1, with 11 bases lining up with TRBD1. Losses at the gene ends were 1 base for V and 7 bases for J; bases not matched to a gene: 2. Germline values: CDR1 KGHDR, CDR2 SFDVKD. This CDR3 has 15 amino acids. CDR3 region: CATSDFRDRGNEQFF. As DNA, the CDR3 is TGTGCCACCAGTGATTTCCGGGACAGGGGGAATGAGCAGTTCTTC.

This sequence joins TRBV15 and TRBJ1-2; D unclear. Trimming shortened V by 0 bases and J by 4 bases, and 6 bases separated the two germline ends. The CDR3 length is 13 residues. CDR1 and CDR2 from the germline V gene are LNHNV and YYDKDF (reference sequence). The CDR3 reads CATSRESGYGYTF. The DNA for the CDR3 is TGTGCCACCAGCAGAGAATCAGGCTATGGCTACACCTTC.

The chain joins TRBV29-1 to TRBJ1-2; no firm D call. This CDR3 spans 12 amino acids. The germline V gene encodes CDR1 SQVTM and CDR2 ANQGSEA. With 4 bases removed from V and 4 bases from J, the gap between germline ends came to 10 bases. CDR3 DNA sequence: TGCAGCGTTGCCGCGGAGGGCTATGGCTACACCTTC. Protein: CSVAAEGYGYTF.

The rearrangement joins TRBV3-1 (or the pseudogene TRBV3-2) to TRBJ2-1; 7 bases agree with TRBD2. The germline gives CDR1 LGHDT, CDR2 YNNKEL (reference sequence). With 0 bases clipped from V and 11 bases from J, the junction kept 13 bases outside the gene matches. CDR3 size: 16 residues. CDR3 sequence reads: CASSQDRGVFGGQQFF. The CDR3 DNA reads as TGTGCCAGCAGCCAAGATCGGGGGGTCTTTGGAGGGCAGCAGTTCTTC.

The V and J genes are TRBV11-2 and TRBJ2-5; D possibly matches TRBD1 or TRBD2 (5 bases each). The germline CDR1 and CDR2 sequences are SGHAT and FQNNGV. This CDR3 contains 14 residues. The V gene lost 4 bases and the J gene lost 0 bases, with 9 bases spanning the gap. In DNA, the CDR3 is TGTGCCAGCAGCTCGGGACGGAACCAAGAGACCCAGTACTTC. Its protein is CASSSGRNQETQYF.

The chain carries TRBV29-1 and TRBJ1-6; D might be TRBD1 (5 bases). The CDR3 extends over 15 amino acids. The ends were cut back, 4 bases at V and 7 bases at J, with 17 bases in the middle. The germline gives CDR1 SQVTM, CDR2 ANQGSEA. The CDR3 DNA reads TGCAGCGTTGGTGAGGCCCAGGGCGACAATTCACCCCTCCACTTT. Its translation is CSVGEAQGDNSPLHF.

This clone was seen once. The CDR3 nucleotides are TGCGCCAGCAGCCATACAGGGGAGAACACTGAAGCTTTCTTT. Translation: CASSHTGENTEAFF. The chain is built from TRBV4-3 and TRBJ1-1; 7 positions agree with TRBD1. The CDR3 consists of 14 residues. The V and J ends lost 3 bases and 1 base, in that order; junction bases with no gene match: 2. Germline assignment: CDR1 LGHNA and CDR2 YSLEER.

V is TRBV3-1 (or the pseudogene TRBV3-2) and J is TRBJ1-4; D is unclear. The V gene's germline CDR1 is LGHDT and CDR2 YNNKEL (reference sequence). This CDR3 comprises 14 residues. Trimming removed 0 bases from V and 1 base from J, with 3 bases in between. The CDR3, as DNA: TGTGCCAGCAGCCAAGAAGGAACTAATGAAAAACTGTTTTTT. Its translation: CASSQEGTNEKLFF.

The chain has TRBV9 and TRBJ1-5; the D gene is possibly TRBD1 (5 bases). Germline V gives CDR1 SGDLS, CDR2 YYNGEE. V was shortened by 4 bases and J by 0 bases, with 14 bases between the two germline ends. CDR3 length equals 16 residues. CDR3 sequence (DNA): TGTGCCAGCAGCCCCCTAAGAGGACATAGCAATCAGCCCCAGCATTTT. This sequence encodes CASSPLRGHSNQPQHF.

The chain combines TRBV5-4 with TRBJ2-3, with 7 bases that match TRBD1. V lost 4 bases, J lost 0 bases, and 8 bases stayed unmatched. This CDR3 comprises 16 residues. Germline lookup yields CDR1 SGHNT and CDR2 YYREEE (reference sequence). CDR3 bases: TGTGCCAGCAGCAGTCGGACAGGTCGTAGCACAGATACGCAGTATTTT. Amino acids: CASSSRTGRSTDTQYF.

This clone was detected a few times. The chain couples TRBV19 to TRBJ1-1; possible D gene TRBD1, 6 bases. V gave up 6 bases and J gave up 0 bases, with 14 bases separating them. This CDR3 comprises 15 residues. The V gene's germline CDR1 is LNHDA and CDR2 SQIVND (reference sequence). CDR3 nucleotide sequence: TGTGCCAGTAGAGCGCCACAGGGTGTGAACACTGAAGCTTTCTTT. Translated, it gives CASRAPQGVNTEAFF.

The V and J genes are TRBV6-2 or TRBV6-3 and TRBJ2-7; 7 nucleotides agree with TRBD2. The V segment lost 5 bases and the J segment 7 bases; nucleotides outside the gene matches: 17. The CDR3 consists of 16 residues. Germline CDR1 is MNHEY and CDR2 is SVGEGT. The CDR3 DNA follows: TGTGCCAGCAGTGACCCACCCGGGGCGGGAGCGGGGGAGCAGTACTTC. Translated, it gives CASSDPPGAGAGEQYF.

CDR3 amino acids: CASSQPGGDNQPQHF. The CDR3 DNA follows: TGTGCCAGTAGTCAACCGGGGGGGGACAATCAGCCCCAGCATTTT. This chain links TRBV19 with TRBJ1-5; tentatively, D is TRBD1 (5 bases). Deletions cut 5 bases from V and 3 bases from J, with 14 bases between. Germline V lookup: CDR1 LNHDA, CDR2 SQIVND (reference sequence). The CDR3 consists of 15 residues.

The chain is built from TRBV7-2 and TRBJ1-5; D possibly corresponds to TRBD1 (6 bases). CDR1 and CDR2 from the germline V gene are SGHTA and FQGNSA. The germline V and J ends were trimmed by 1 base and 1 base, with 8 bases remaining between them. The CDR3 contains 15 residues. The CDR3 reads CASSLGGLSNQPQHF. In DNA, the CDR3 is TGTGCCAGCAGCTTAGGGGGGCTGAGCAATCAGCCCCAGCATTTT. Using reference TRBV7-2 and TRBJ1-5 for the parts outside the CDR3, the full variable domain is GAGVSQSPSNKVTEKGKDVELRCDPISGHTALYWYRQSLGQGLEFLIYFQGNSAPDKSGLPSDRFSAERTGGSVSTLTIQRTQQEDSAVYLCASSLGGLSNQPQHFGDGTRLSIL.

The chain uses TRBV3-1 (or the pseudogene TRBV3-2) and TRBJ2-7; possible D gene TRBD1, 5 bases. The CDR3 extends over 13 amino acids. Germline loops: CDR1 LGHDT, CDR2 YNNKEL (reference sequence). V was trimmed by 3 bases and J by 1 base, leaving 7 bases between them. CDR3 sequence reads: CASSHQGSYEQYF. Written as DNA, the CDR3 is TGTGCCAGCAGCCATCAGGGTTCCTACGAGCAGTACTTC.

The V and J genes are TRBV27 and TRBJ1-5; 9 nucleotides align to TRBD1. Germline values: CDR1 MNHEY, CDR2 SMNVEV (reference sequence). The CDR3 extends over 15 amino acids. The V segment lost 6 bases and the J segment 6 bases; nucleotides outside the gene matches: 9. The CDR3: CASSQTGGGSQPQHF. In DNA, the CDR3 is TGTGCCAGCAGCCAGACAGGGGGAGGAAGTCAGCCCCAGCATTTT.

The chain joins TRBV5-1 to TRBJ2-7, with TRBD2 matching over 8 bases. With V trimmed by 4 bases and J by 6 bases, 12 bases remained unmatched. CDR3 length: 15 amino acids. Germline V gives CDR1 SGHRS, CDR2 YFSETQ. The CDR3 reads CASSGGRGLEAEQYF. The CDR3 bases are TGCGCCAGCAGCGGAGGCCGGGGACTAGAAGCCGAGCAGTACTTC.

This chain uses TRBV19 with TRBJ1-5; D may be TRBD1 (5 bases). Trimming left V 3 bases short and J 4 bases short, with 16 bases between. This CDR3 has 16 amino acids. The V gene's germline CDR1 is LNHDA and CDR2 SQIVND (reference sequence). CDR3 in DNA: TGTGCCAGTAGTATTTCCGGGACTGGGGATAATCAGCCCCAGCATTTT. It encodes CASSISGTGDNQPQHF. Combining the CDR3 with reference TRBV19 and TRBJ1-5 gives the whole variable domain DGGITQSPKYLFRKEGQNVTLSCEQNLNHDAMYWYRQDPGQGLRLIYYSQIVNDFQKGDIAEGYSVSREKKESFPLTVTSAQKNPTAFYLCASSISGTGDNQPQHFGDGTRLSIL.

This chain uses TRBV30 with TRBJ2-7; D tentatively reads TRBD1 or TRBD2 (5 bases each). The CDR3 consists of 14 residues. The V end lost 0 bases, the J end lost 6 bases, and 15 bases lay between the germline ends. Per the germline V gene, CDR1 is GTSNPN and CDR2 is SVGIG (reference sequence). CDR3: CAWSVGRTSGEQYF. The CDR3 nucleotides read TGTGCCTGGAGTGTGGGACGGACTTCCGGCGAGCAGTACTTC.

The CDR3 sequence: CAISVGTANTEAFF. The CDR3 DNA reads as TGTGCCATCAGTGTCGGGACAGCGAACACTGAAGCTTTCTTT. This chain connects TRBV10-3 to TRBJ1-1, with 7 bases matching TRBD1. The CDR3 extends over 14 amino acids. V shed 4 bases, J shed 1 base, and the junction held 3 bases outside the gene matches. The V gene's germline CDR1 is ENHRY and CDR2 SYGVKD.

The chain combines TRBV24-1 with TRBJ1-3; D gene uncertain. CDR3 length equals 14 residues. The ends were cut back, 3 bases at V and 0 bases at J, with 5 bases in the middle. In germline, CDR1 is KGHDR, CDR2 SFDVKD. CDR3 sequence reads: CATSDASSGNTIYF. The CDR3 DNA follows: TGTGCCACCAGTGATGCAAGCTCTGGAAACACCATATATTTT.

This clone was observed a few times. This chain links TRBV27 with TRBJ1-6; D is perhaps TRBD1 (6 bases). With 5 bases removed from V and 7 bases from J, the gap between germline ends came to 15 bases. Looked up from germline, CDR1 is MNHEY and CDR2 is SMNVEV (reference sequence). The CDR3 length is 15 residues. CDR3 amino acids: CASSPGGGGNSPLHF. The DNA for the CDR3 is TGTGCCAGCAGTCCGGGGGGAGGGGGGAATTCACCCCTCCACTTT.

The CDR3 DNA reads TGTGCCAGCAGCCAAGATCAGGTAAACACTGAAGCTTTCTTT. It codes for CASSQDQVNTEAFF. V gene TRBV3-1 (or the pseudogene TRBV3-2) combines with J gene TRBJ1-1; D remains unclear. Trimming removed 0 bases at V and 2 bases at J, with 7 bases between. Germline V gene data show CDR1 as LGHDT and CDR2 as YNNKEL (reference sequence). CDR3 length: 14 residues.

The CDR3 is CASSYGQFNSPLHF. The CDR3 DNA reads TGTGCCAGCAGTTACGGACAGTTCAATTCACCCCTCCACTTT. The rearrangement joins TRBV6-5 to TRBJ1-6, with D maybe TRBD1 (6 bases). V dropped 2 bases and J dropped 7 bases, with 9 bases sitting between them. The V gene's germline CDR1 is MNHEY and CDR2 SVGAGI. The CDR3 spans 14 residues.

V usage is TRBV27 and J usage is TRBJ1-5; tentative D call: TRBD1 (5 bases). Germline assignment: CDR1 MNHEY and CDR2 SMNVEV (reference sequence). The CDR3 contains 14 residues. V gave up 4 bases and J gave up 3 bases, with 10 bases separating them. The CDR3 region is CASSSTVNNQPQHF. The CDR3 region has the DNA TGTGCCAGCAGTTCGACAGTAAACAATCAGCCCCAGCATTTT.

The chain is built from TRBV21-1 and TRBJ2-3; TRBD1 is taken as the D call from the table, unchecked against the DNA. TRBV21-1 is assigned pseudogene status. CDR3 length: 18 residues. The CDR3 is CASSKVRDIQGATDTQYF. In DNA, the CDR3 is TGTGCCAGCAGCAAAGTTAGGGACATCCAGGGAGCCACAGATACGCAGTATTTT.

This chain uses TRBV24-1 with TRBJ1-2; TRBD1 aligns across 8 bases. Germline lookup yields CDR1 KGHDR and CDR2 SFDVKD. Trimming took 3 bases from V and 6 from J; bases not matched to a gene: 11. The CDR3 has 16 amino acids. The CDR3 DNA reads as TGTGCCACCAGTGATGGTTGGGGCAGGGGGCTTGATGGCTACACCTTC. As protein: CATSDGWGRGLDGYTF.

This rearrangement joins TRBV28 to TRBJ1-1; weak D call: TRBD1 (5 bases). Germline V gene data show CDR1 as MDHEN and CDR2 as SYDVKM. This CDR3 is 12 amino acids long. V was cut by 4 bases and J by 7 bases, with 10 bases left in between. This CDR3 is CASSSSGLEAFF. The CDR3 nucleotides are TGTGCCAGCAGTTCCTCAGGGCTTGAAGCTTTCTTT.

This clone was detected once. The V and J genes are TRBV6-5 and TRBJ1-2; no firm D call. Trimming cost V 0 bases and J 4 bases, with 12 bases left between them. Germline CDR1 is MNHEY and CDR2 is SVGAGI. CDR3 length equals 15 residues. CDR3 sequence reads: CASSYSPRSLYGYTF. CDR3 DNA: TGTGCCAGCAGTTACTCCCCAAGGTCCCTCTATGGCTACACCTTC.